The 12 T cell receptor beta chains below come from one sample, sequenced in a study of cytomegalovirus exposure and HLA in healthy donors. Primers: 60 Vbeta forward and 13 Jbeta reverse. Method: immunoSEQ multiplex PCR; TCRdb's copy keeps in-frame clones and lacks some. The data contain 150,000 to 200,000 clones, about 65% of them seen just once; the ten biggest clones take up roughly 1.6%. Sequences were obtained from PBMCs. The receptors stem from a girl aged 10 to 17 in good health and CMV-seronegative.

This clone has only one observation. The chain employs TRBV10-2 and TRBJ2-3; TRBD1 might be the D (5 bases). Germline V gene data show CDR1 as WSHSY and CDR2 as SAAADI. V was shortened by 10 bases and J by 1 base, with 18 bases between the two germline ends. The length of the CDR3 is 15 residues. The CDR3 is CATLRQGAGTDTQYF. In DNA, the CDR3 is TGCGCCACGCTCAGACAAGGGGCCGGCACAGATACGCAGTATTTT.

The chain joins TRBV4-2 to TRBJ2-1, with 7 bases lining up with TRBD2. CDR1 is LGHNA and CDR2 is YNFKEQ in the germline V gene. V lost 6 bases to trimming and J lost 0 bases; unmatched junction nucleotides: 5. This CDR3 spans 15 amino acids. CDR3 bases: TGTGCCAGCAGTATCGGGGGGAGCTCCTACAATGAGCAGTTCTTC. Protein product: CASSIGGSSYNEQFF.

The chain joins TRBV9 to TRBJ2-7, with 12 positions matching TRBD2. The CDR3 totals 14 residues. Germline V CDR1 and CDR2: SGDLS, YYNGEE. Germline trimming cut 4 bases from V and 4 bases from J; bases unmatched to any gene: 3. CDR3 loop: CASSPGLAGYEQYF. The CDR3 coding sequence is TGTGCCAGCAGCCCTGGACTAGCGGGATACGAGCAGTACTTC.

The chain links TRBV11-2 to TRBJ1-1, with 8 bases fitting TRBD1. From germline, CDR1 is SGHAT and CDR2 FQNNGV. CDR3 size: 12 residues. J gave up 11 bases and V 1 base, and 3 bases lay outside the gene matches. The CDR3 sequence is CASSLGTGYAFF. CDR3 sequence (DNA): TGTGCCAGCAGCTTAGGGACAGGGTACGCTTTCTTT.

In this sample, this clone turned up a few times. The chain joins TRBV7-9 to TRBJ1-4, with D maybe TRBD1 (6 bases). V was clipped by 1 base and J by 3 bases, with 9 bases between them. This CDR3 has 15 amino acids. Germline V gives CDR1 SEHNR, CDR2 FQNEAQ (reference sequence). The DNA of the CDR3 is TGTGCCAGCAGCTTAGAGGGGGGGTCTAATGAAAAACTGTTTTTT. Its translation is CASSLEGGSNEKLFF.

This CDR3 reads CASSQVRAGTKPQHF. CDR3 nucleotides: TGCGCCAGCAGCCAAGTTAGAGCAGGAACGAAGCCCCAGCATTTT. V and J are TRBV4-1 and TRBJ1-5; D call uncertain. Germline V gene data show CDR1 as MGHRA and CDR2 as YSYEKL. Trimming stripped 1 base from V and 8 bases from J, with 15 bases between. This CDR3 region has 15 residues.

The chain joins TRBV29-1 to TRBJ1-1; 7 nucleotides align to TRBD1. This CDR3 region has 13 residues. Germline V gene lookup returns CDR1 SQVTM and CDR2 ANQGSEA. The J segment lost 5 bases and the V segment lost 7 bases, leaving 10 bases of the junction unmatched. The CDR3 DNA reads TGCAGCGGACTCGACAGGGTTAGGACTGAAGCTTTCTTT. It is translated as CSGLDRVRTEAFF.

In nucleotides, the CDR3 is TGTGCTAGTGGTTCAGGGACAGGGGGGGATGGCTACACCTTC. Encoded protein: CASGSGTGGDGYTF. The chain combines TRBV12-5 with TRBJ1-2, with 11 nucleotides matching TRBD1. In germline, CDR1 is LGHNT, CDR2 FRNRAP. V lost 4 bases to trimming and J lost 6 bases; unmatched junction nucleotides: 4. CDR3 length equals 14 residues.

This clone has more than one count but fewer than ten. This chain connects TRBV6-1 to TRBJ1-6; 10 positions agree with TRBD1. The J segment lost 4 bases and the V segment lost 10 bases, leaving 7 bases of the junction unmatched. CDR3 length: 15 residues. CDR1 MNHNS and CDR2 SASEGT come from the germline V gene. The CDR3 DNA reads as TGTGCCACAAAGGAGGACAGGGGGTATAATTCACCCCTCCACTTT. Protein sequence: CATKEDRGYNSPLHF.

J is TRBJ1-5 and V is TRBV7-9; 10 bases align to TRBD1. The CDR3 sequence is 16 residues long. Germline loops: CDR1 SEHNR, CDR2 FQNEAQ (reference sequence). Trimming cost V 5 bases and J 1 base; bases outside gene matches: 5. DNA for the CDR3: TGTGCCAGCAGCCCATCGGGACAGGGGAGCAATCAGCCCCAGCATTTT. Protein: CASSPSGQGSNQPQHF.

The CDR3 DNA reads as TGTGCCAGCAGCTTAGACAGGGGGAACACTGAAGCTTTCTTT. Protein product: CASSLDRGNTEAFF. The chain couples TRBV11-2 to TRBJ1-1; weak D call: TRBD1 (6 bases). The CDR3 covers 14 residues. Germline loops: CDR1 SGHAT, CDR2 FQNNGV. With 0 bases removed from V and 1 base from J, the gap between germline ends came to 6 bases.

V and J are TRBV29-1 and TRBJ1-2; 9 bases agree with TRBD1. The CDR3 has 12 residues. CDR1 SQVTM and CDR2 ANQGSEA come from the germline V gene. The J segment lost 5 bases and the V segment lost 6 bases, leaving 4 bases of the junction unmatched. The CDR3 region is CSVRQGEYGYTF. In nucleotides, the CDR3 is TGCAGCGTAAGACAGGGGGAATATGGCTACACCTTC.